This T cell receptor (beta chain) was recorded in a study of Ad26.COV2.S vaccination and SARS-CoV-2 variants. General study findings and limits: Researchers cautioned that TCR breadth and depth analyses may have underestimated total T cell responses. Greater spike-specific TCR breadth was seen in vaccine recipients than in placebo recipients.

Regarding this clone: Its antigen is undetermined. One end of the junction varies from germline; a read error may be responsible.

Some clones are missing from TCRdb's copy, which holds only in-frame ones; the method was immunoSEQ multiplex PCR. The data hold about 440,000 clones, with 90% observed a single time. Germline CDR1 is SQVTM and CDR2 is ANQGSEA. The CDR3 runs to 13 residues. The treatment denotes: some 19 received Ad26.COV2.S at low or high dose, single or two shots; 5 received placebo; per-sample allocation not given. Each sample was drawn 63 days after the first injection (of vaccine or placebo). The sample in question was peripheral blood, obtained in a trial of Ad26.COV2.S vaccine versus placebo. This TCR was sampled from a person between 18 and 65 years old who received the Ad26.COV2.S COVID-19 vaccine or a placebo. The J gene is TRBJ2-1, the V gene TRBV29-1; unclear D gene. The DNA for the CDR3 is TGCAGCCTCTCGGAAGGCGTACCGACCCTAAGGGTCTTC. It translates to CSLSEGVPTLRVF.